Below, 11 T cell receptor beta chains from the same sample are listed, as sequenced in a study of control samples from healthy donors and cancer patients. Data came from immunoSEQ multiplex PCR; TCRdb stores just in-frame clones and leaves some out. The data contain about 100,000 clones, roughly 91% of them seen just once; the ten biggest clones take up about 7.8%. Sequenced sample: blood. Receptors were obtained from a man between 25 and 39 years old in good health.

The J gene is TRBJ2-2, the V gene TRBV7-2, with D unresolved. The CDR3 covers 14 residues. Trimming took 2 bases from V and 8 from J, leaving 12 bases between them. Germline V gene sequence: CDR1 SGHTA, CDR2 FQGNSA. CDR3 amino acids: CASSLPRPRGELFF. The CDR3 bases are TGTGCCAGCAGCTTACCCCGGCCTAGGGGGGAGCTGTTTTTT.

The gene calls are TRBV12-5 and TRBJ1-1; a possible D gene is TRBD1 (5 bases). Trimming took off 1 base at V and 11 bases at J, with 14 bases between the two ends. The germline V gene has CDR1 LGHNT and CDR2 FRNRAP. The CDR3 loop spans 13 amino acids. The CDR3 is CASGLASFGTAFF. CDR3 in DNA: TGTGCTAGTGGTTTGGCCTCTTTTGGGACCGCTTTCTTT.

The chain has TRBV19 and TRBJ1-2, with D unclear. Germline V lookup: CDR1 LNHDA, CDR2 SQIVND (reference sequence). The CDR3 is made up of 16 amino acids. With 5 bases removed from V and 0 bases from J, the gap between germline ends came to 16 bases. The CDR3 sequence: CASSVTGLVSNYGYTF. The CDR3 DNA reads as TGTGCCAGTAGTGTGACCGGCCTCGTTTCTAACTATGGCTACACCTTC.

The chain employs TRBV27 and TRBJ1-2; D call uncertain. This CDR3 spans 14 amino acids. The ends were cut back, 0 bases at V and 4 bases at J, with 9 bases in the middle. CDR1 MNHEY and CDR2 SMNVEV come from the germline V gene (reference sequence). CDR3 sequence: CASSLSGQGYGYTF. The DNA of the CDR3 is TGTGCCAGCAGTTTATCGGGTCAAGGCTATGGCTACACCTTC.

There are a few counts of this clone. The chain couples TRBV5-8 to TRBJ2-5; 7 bases agree with TRBD1. The CDR3 consists of 17 residues. CDR1 SGHTS and CDR2 YDEGEE come from the germline V gene. Unmatched junction bases numbered 14, after V lost 1 base and J lost 5 bases. The CDR3 DNA reads as TGTGCCAGCAGCTTGCTGATATCGACAGGGAAGGGGGAGACCCAGTACTTC. It is translated as CASSLLISTGKGETQYF.

The chain couples TRBV25-1 to TRBJ2-1; 10 nucleotides agree with TRBD1. The CDR3 covers 17 residues. Germline CDR1 and CDR2: MGHDK and SYGVNS. V was pared by 3 bases and J by 0 bases, with 5 bases of the junction left unmatched. CDR3 loop: CASSEDRGDGSYNEQFF. CDR3 coding DNA: TGTGCCAGCAGTGAGGACAGGGGGGACGGCTCCTACAATGAGCAGTTCTTC.

V is TRBV28 and J is TRBJ2-1, with 8 bases that match TRBD2. The CDR3 has 15 amino acids. CDR1 MDHEN and CDR2 SYDVKM come from the germline V gene. V trimming: 5 bases; J trimming: 6 bases; junction bases outside the gene matches: 9. CDR3 amino acids: CASSTLAGSPNEQFF. The CDR3 nucleotides are TGTGCCAGCAGTACCCTAGCGGGCTCCCCCAATGAGCAGTTCTTC.

This clone turned up a few times. The CDR3 region is CASSERRGDSPLHF. The CDR3 DNA is TGTGCCAGCAGTGAACGACGGGGGGATTCACCCCTCCACTTT. The chain carries TRBV6-1 and TRBJ1-6, with D maybe TRBD1 (5 bases). V was cut by 2 bases and J by 8 bases, with 10 bases left in between. Germline V gene data show CDR1 as MNHNS and CDR2 as SASEGT. The CDR3 sequence is 14 residues long.

The chain links TRBV6-6 to TRBJ1-2; D remains ambiguous. Germline V gene lookup returns CDR1 MNHNY and CDR2 SVGAGI (reference sequence). V was clipped by 8 bases and J by 0 bases, with 4 bases between them. The CDR3 is 11 residues long. Here the CDR3 DNA reads TGTGCCAGCCTATCTAACTATGGCTACACCTTC. Amino acid sequence: CASLSNYGYTF.

The CDR3 protein is CASSFGGAQYF. In DNA, the CDR3 is TGTGCCAGCAGTTTCGGCGGTGCGCAGTATTTT. This chain joins TRBV12-3 or TRBV12-4 and TRBJ2-3; D uncertain. The CDR3 runs to 11 residues. Trimming left V 3 bases short and J 10 bases short, with 8 bases between.

The J gene is TRBJ2-7, the V gene TRBV4-2; the match to TRBD2 covers 7 bases. The V gene end was trimmed by 6 bases and the J gene end by 3 bases; junction bases not matched to a gene: 20. Germline V gene sequence: CDR1 LGHNA, CDR2 YNFKEQ. The CDR3 spans 18 residues. The CDR3 bases are TGTGCCAGCAGTCAGGAGGTGGGGGGGTCAACCCTTTACTACGAGCAGTACTTC. It codes for CASSQEVGGSTLYYEQYF.